The entry below gives a single T cell receptor (beta chain) sequence along with its context. This record comes from a study of blood T cell repertoires in COVID-19. Turning to the study itself: Samples came from the United States, Italy and Spain, spanning acute and convalescent COVID-19.

Under the authors' procedure: Amplification from reference gene primers served as the basis for estimated nucleated cell counts. Profiling relied on immunoSEQ multiplex PCR, and the TCRdb table lists in-frame clones only, not all of them. V, J and clone size are those of that table, while D and trimming were read from the DNA. The repertoire holds roughly 270,000 clones, roughly 90% seen once, with about 8.6% in the top ten. The CDR3 is made up of 17 amino acids. Germline CDR1 reads SGDLS; CDR2 reads YYNGEE. Trimming removed 0 bases from V and 5 bases from J, with 18 bases in between. Sequencing was performed on peripheral blood. This chain uses TRBV9 with TRBJ1-5, with D possibly being TRBD1 (6 bases). This TCR was sampled from a man aged 18 to 30 with active or convalescent COVID-19. The chain's CDR3 is CASSVGTAPGADQPQHF. The DNA of the CDR3 is TGTGCCAGCAGCGTAGGGACAGCTCCTGGGGCGGATCAGCCCCAGCATTTT.